The 16 T cell receptor beta chains listed next were all sequenced from one sample in a study of shared clonotypes between healthy human individuals. CD45RO negativity and positive selection for CCR7 defined naive CD8 cells, a population that excluded terminally differentiated effector memory CD45RA+ cells. Only in-frame clones appear in the TCRdb table, and some are missing; sequencing was by immunoSEQ multiplex PCR. Counted here are millions of clones, about 94% occurring once; the ten biggest clones make up 0.85% to 1.2%. The source material was naive CD8+ T cells sorted from blood. The receptors were sampled from a man aged 18 to 29 in good health.

CDR3 sequence reads: CASSFLAGRYNEQFF. DNA of the CDR3: TGTGCCAGCAGTTTCCTAGCGGGACGTTACAATGAGCAGTTCTTC. V usage is TRBV27 and J usage is TRBJ2-1; 9 nucleotides line up with TRBD2. The CDR3 runs 15 residues. V shed 3 bases, J shed 4 bases, and the junction held 4 bases outside the gene matches. Germline lookup yields CDR1 MNHEY and CDR2 SMNVEV (reference sequence).

Note on this clone: Other nucleotide sequences from this sample produce the same CDR3. The rearrangement uses TRBV9 and TRBJ2-7; maybe TRBD1 (5 bases). Germline values: CDR1 SGDLS, CDR2 YYNGEE. V shed 0 bases and J shed 0 bases, with 10 bases lying between them. The CDR3 runs to 15 residues. The CDR3 sequence is CASSVGGQSSYEQYF. CDR3 sequence (DNA): TGTGCCAGCAGCGTAGGAGGACAAAGCTCCTACGAGCAGTACTTC.

The rearrangement uses TRBV5-6 and TRBJ1-2; 10 positions agree with TRBD1. V shed 5 bases and J 3 bases; nucleotides not matched to a gene: 4. This CDR3 comprises 14 residues. Germline V gives CDR1 SGHDT, CDR2 YYEEEE. CDR3 protein: CASSFGQGDYGYTF. The CDR3 nucleotides are TGTGCCAGCAGTTTCGGACAGGGGGACTATGGCTACACCTTC.

CDR3 loop: CASSLGRSTLGGEQYF. DNA for the CDR3: TGCGCCAGCAGCTTGGGCAGATCGACCCTCGGAGGGGAGCAGTACTTC. V usage is TRBV5-1 and J usage is TRBJ2-7, with a possible D match to TRBD2 (6 bases). Germline CDR1 SGHRS, CDR2 YFSETQ. V lost 0 bases and J lost 7, with 20 bases in between. The CDR3 consists of 16 residues.

V and J are TRBV14 and TRBJ2-3; D is possibly TRBD2 (5 bases). This CDR3 region has 15 residues. V was trimmed by 0 bases and J by 0 bases, leaving 7 bases between them. Germline CDR1 and CDR2: SGHDN and FVKESK. This CDR3 reads CASSQEDYSTDTQYF. CDR3 coding DNA: TGTGCCAGCAGCCAAGAAGACTATAGCACAGATACGCAGTATTTT.

The V gene is TRBV4-3, the J gene TRBJ2-3; 7 nucleotides align to TRBD2. CDR3 size: 18 residues. Germline assignment: CDR1 LGHNA and CDR2 YSLEER. The V and J ends lost 4 bases and 7 bases, in that order; junction bases with no gene match: 20. The DNA of the CDR3 is TGCGCCAGCAGCCTTTATTACGCGGCAGAGGGGAGGGCCCATACGCAGTATTTT. Translated: CASSLYYAAEGRAHTQYF.

This clone appeared a single time. The rearrangement links TRBV19 to TRBJ1-5, with unresolved D. Germline V gene lookup returns CDR1 LNHDA and CDR2 SQIVND (reference sequence). Trimming removed 3 bases at V and 5 bases at J, with 8 bases between. The CDR3 has 13 residues. For the CDR3, the DNA is TGTGCCAGTAGTATGGGCACGGATCAGCCCCAGCATTTT. Translated, it gives CASSMGTDQPQHF. Supplemented by reference TRBV19 and TRBJ1-5, the full variable domain reads DGGITQSPKYLFRKEGQNVTLSCEQNLNHDAMYWYRQDPGQGLRLIYYSQIVNDFQKGDIAEGYSVSREKKESFPLTVTSAQKNPTAFYLCASSMGTDQPQHFGDGTRLSIL.

The CDR3: CASSFVGDWYGYTF. Here the CDR3 DNA reads TGTGCCAGCAGTTTTGTTGGGGATTGGTATGGCTACACCTTC. The chain has TRBV14 and TRBJ1-2; D is unclear. This CDR3 has 14 amino acids. V was shortened by 6 bases and J by 5 bases, with 16 bases between the two germline ends. Germline V gives CDR1 SGHDN, CDR2 FVKESK.

This sequence joins TRBV10-1 and TRBJ2-3; D unresolved. Trimming stripped 1 base from V and 0 bases from J, with 11 bases between. The length of the CDR3 is 16 residues. The germline CDR1 and CDR2 sequences are WNHNN and SYGVQD (reference sequence). The CDR3 bases are TGCGCCAGCAGTGAGTTTAATCAGGCCAGCACAGATACGCAGTATTTT. It translates to CASSEFNQASTDTQYF.

This clone was observed a single time. The chain has TRBV19 and TRBJ1-2; 8 bases fit TRBD1. Germline CDR1 reads LNHDA; CDR2 reads SQIVND (reference sequence). This CDR3 spans 15 amino acids. V was pared by 8 bases and J by 1 base, with 9 bases of the junction left unmatched. The CDR3 DNA sequence: TGTGCCAGTCCCTCTCAGGACAGGGATAACTATGGCTACACCTTC. It codes for CASPSQDRDNYGYTF.

This chain uses TRBV4-3 with TRBJ2-1; 8 positions match TRBD1. Germline values: CDR1 LGHNA, CDR2 YSLEER. There are 15 residues in the CDR3. The ends lost 5 bases at V and 8 bases at J; junction bases unmatched: 11. The CDR3 is CASSASRQGFYEQFF. CDR3 DNA: TGCGCCAGCAGCGCCAGCCGACAGGGGTTTTATGAGCAGTTCTTC.

The chain couples TRBV7-9 to TRBJ2-3; D remains ambiguous. V was trimmed by 7 bases and J by 4 bases, leaving 9 bases between them. This CDR3 spans 12 amino acids. Germline loops: CDR1 SEHNR, CDR2 FQNEAQ (reference sequence). The CDR3 protein is CASIKVADTQYF. The CDR3 nucleotides are TGTGCCAGCATCAAGGTGGCAGATACGCAGTATTTT.

The chain is built from TRBV5-4 and TRBJ2-1; TRBD1 matches at 8 bases. The germline V gene has CDR1 SGHNT and CDR2 YYREEE (reference sequence). The V gene end was trimmed by 0 bases and the J gene end by 5 bases; junction bases not matched to a gene: 7. The CDR3 consists of 16 residues. The CDR3 bases are TGTGCCAGCAGCTTGGGGAGGACAGGGCTTAACAATGAGCAGTTCTTC. Translated, it gives CASSLGRTGLNNEQFF.

V and J are TRBV11-2 and TRBJ1-1; TRBD1 aligns across 8 bases. The junction had 3 bases not matched to a gene; V was cut back by 1 base and J by 5 bases. The CDR3 is made up of 14 amino acids. The germline V gene encodes CDR1 SGHAT and CDR2 FQNNGV. The CDR3 loop is CASSLVTGGTEAFF. The CDR3 DNA reads TGTGCCAGCAGCTTAGTTACAGGGGGAACTGAAGCTTTCTTT.

V gene TRBV4-1 combines with J gene TRBJ2-7, with unresolved D. CDR1 is MGHRA and CDR2 is YSYEKL in the germline V gene. This CDR3 spans 14 amino acids. V shed 4 bases and J shed 3 bases, with 13 bases lying between them. The CDR3 DNA reads as TGCGCCAGCAGCCGTGAGGCGTCAGACTACGAGCAGTACTTC. Amino acids: CASSREASDYEQYF.

In this sample, this clone turned up once. V and J are TRBV7-6 and TRBJ2-7; TRBD2 agrees at 8 bases. V lost 5 bases, J lost 2 bases, and 2 bases stayed unmatched. CDR3 length: 13 residues. Germline assignment: CDR1 SGHVS and CDR2 FNYEAQ. The CDR3 DNA follows: TGTGCCAGCAGCCACGGGAGGGCCTACGAGCAGTACTTC. Residues: CASSHGRAYEQYF.